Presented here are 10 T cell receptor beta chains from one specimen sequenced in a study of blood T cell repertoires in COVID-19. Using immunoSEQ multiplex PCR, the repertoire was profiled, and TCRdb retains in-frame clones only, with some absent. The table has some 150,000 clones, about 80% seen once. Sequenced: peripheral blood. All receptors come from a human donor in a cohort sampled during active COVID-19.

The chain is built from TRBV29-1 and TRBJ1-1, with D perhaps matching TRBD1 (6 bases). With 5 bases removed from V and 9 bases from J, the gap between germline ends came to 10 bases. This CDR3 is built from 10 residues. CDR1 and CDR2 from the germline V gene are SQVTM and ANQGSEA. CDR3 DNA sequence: TGCAGCGTTTCCCGGGACAAAGCTTTCTTT. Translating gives CSVSRDKAFF.

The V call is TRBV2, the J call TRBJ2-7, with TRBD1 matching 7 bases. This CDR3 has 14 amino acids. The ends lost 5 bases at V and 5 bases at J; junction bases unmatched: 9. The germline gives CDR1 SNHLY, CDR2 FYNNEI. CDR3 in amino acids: CASSSLGQVHEQYF. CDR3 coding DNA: TGTGCCAGCAGTAGTCTAGGACAGGTCCACGAGCAGTACTTC.

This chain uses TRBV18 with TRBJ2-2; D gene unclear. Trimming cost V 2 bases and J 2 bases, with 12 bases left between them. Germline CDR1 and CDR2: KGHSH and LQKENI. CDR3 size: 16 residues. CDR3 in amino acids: CASSPRQTLNTGELFF. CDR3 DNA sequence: TGTGCCAGCTCACCAAGGCAGACTCTTAACACCGGGGAGCTGTTTTTT.

The DNA of the CDR3 is TGCGCCAGCAGCCAAGATCTTTACAGGGGGGGAAATGGCTACACCTTC. As protein: CASSQDLYRGGNGYTF. The chain carries TRBV4-3 and TRBJ1-2; 8 bases line up with TRBD1. The CDR3 runs 16 residues. V gave up 0 bases and J gave up 6 bases; unmatched junction bases: 9. The germline V gene has CDR1 LGHNA and CDR2 YSLEER.

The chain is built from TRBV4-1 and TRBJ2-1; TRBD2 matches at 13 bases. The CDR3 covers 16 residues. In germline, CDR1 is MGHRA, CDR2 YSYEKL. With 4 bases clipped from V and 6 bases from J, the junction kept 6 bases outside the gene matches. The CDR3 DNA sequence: TGCGCCAGCAGCCTTACCGGGACTAGCGGGACCAATGAGCAGTTCTTC. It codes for CASSLTGTSGTNEQFF.

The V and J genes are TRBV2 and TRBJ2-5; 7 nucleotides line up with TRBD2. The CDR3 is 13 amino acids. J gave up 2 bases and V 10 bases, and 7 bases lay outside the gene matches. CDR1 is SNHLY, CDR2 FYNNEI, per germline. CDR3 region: CANSREVQETQYF. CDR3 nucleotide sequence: TGTGCCAACTCACGGGAGGTACAAGAGACCCAGTACTTC.

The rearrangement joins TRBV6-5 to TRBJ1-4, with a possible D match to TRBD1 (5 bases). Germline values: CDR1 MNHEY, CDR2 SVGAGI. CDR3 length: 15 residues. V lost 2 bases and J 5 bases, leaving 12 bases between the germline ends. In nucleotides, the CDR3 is TGTGCCAGCAGTTACCACAGGCGGGGGAATGAAAAACTGTTTTTT. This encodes CASSYHRRGNEKLFF.

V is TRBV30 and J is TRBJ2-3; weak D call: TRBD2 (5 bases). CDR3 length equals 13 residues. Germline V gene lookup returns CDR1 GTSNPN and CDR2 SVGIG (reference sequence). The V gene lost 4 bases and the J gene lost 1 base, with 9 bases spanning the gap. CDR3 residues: CAWMAGGTDTQYF. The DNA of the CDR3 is TGTGCCTGGATGGCCGGGGGCACAGATACGCAGTATTTT.

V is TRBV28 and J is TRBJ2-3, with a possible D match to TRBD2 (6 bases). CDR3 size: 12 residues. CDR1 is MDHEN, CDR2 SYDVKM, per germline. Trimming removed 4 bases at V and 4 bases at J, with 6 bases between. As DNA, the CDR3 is TGTGCCAGCAGTTGGGGGGCAGATACGCAGTATTTT. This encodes CASSWGADTQYF.

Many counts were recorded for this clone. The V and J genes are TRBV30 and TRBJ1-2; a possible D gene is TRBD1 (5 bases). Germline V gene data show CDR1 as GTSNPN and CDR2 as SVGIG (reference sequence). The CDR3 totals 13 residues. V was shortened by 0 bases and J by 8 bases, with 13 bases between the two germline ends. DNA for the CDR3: TGTGCCTGGAGTGTTTCACGCAGGGCAGGCTACACCTTC. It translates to CAWSVSRRAGYTF.